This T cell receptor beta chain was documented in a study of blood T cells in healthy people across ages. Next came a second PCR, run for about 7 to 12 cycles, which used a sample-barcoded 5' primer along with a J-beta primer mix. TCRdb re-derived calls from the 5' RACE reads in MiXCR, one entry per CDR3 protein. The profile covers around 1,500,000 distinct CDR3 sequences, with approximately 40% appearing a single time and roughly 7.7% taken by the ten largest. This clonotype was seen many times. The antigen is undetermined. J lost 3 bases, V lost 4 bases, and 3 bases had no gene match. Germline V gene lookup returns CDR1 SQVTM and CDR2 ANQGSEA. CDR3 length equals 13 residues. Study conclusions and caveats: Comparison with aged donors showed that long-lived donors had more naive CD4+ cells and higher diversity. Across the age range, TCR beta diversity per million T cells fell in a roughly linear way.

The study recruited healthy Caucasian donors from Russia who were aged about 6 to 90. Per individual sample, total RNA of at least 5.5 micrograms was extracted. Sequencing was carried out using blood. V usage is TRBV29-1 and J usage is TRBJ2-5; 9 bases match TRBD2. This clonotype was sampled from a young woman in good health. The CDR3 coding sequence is TGCAGCGTTGTCCGACTAGCGGAAGAGACCCAGTACTTC. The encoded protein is CSVVRLAEETQYF.